These T cell receptor beta chains were read from a single sample in a study of cytomegalovirus exposure and HLA in healthy donors. Using immunoSEQ multiplex PCR, the repertoire was profiled, and TCRdb retains in-frame clones only, with some absent. Altogether under 150,000 clones are present, around 77% being singletons, with the ten largest covering approximately 6.9%. The sample comprised PBMCs. The receptors originated from a woman aged 40 to 49 in good health and CMV-seropositive. Each CDR3 is given with its conserved first and last residue. D genes are given only for firm matches. Clone size, where shown, is once, few, many, or a class for clones that have expanded.

j_gene: TRBJ2-3; abundance: NA; v_gene: TRBV2; d_gene: NA; CDR3aa: CASRTLLAGGTDTQYF; CDR3nt: TGTGCCAGCAGGACCTTACTAGCAGGGGGAACAGATACGCAGTATTTT
j_gene: TRBJ2-5; abundance: NA; v_gene: TRBV11-2; d_gene: NA; CDR3aa: CASSTQGSETQYF; CDR3nt: TGTGCCAGCAGCACACAGGGTTCAGAGACCCAGTACTTC
j_gene: TRBJ1-1; abundance: NA; v_gene: TRBV5-6; d_gene: TRBD1; CDR3aa: CASSGTGATEAFF; CDR3nt: TGTGCCAGCAGCGGGACAGGGGCCACTGAAGCTTTCTTT
j_gene: TRBJ2-3; abundance: NA; v_gene: TRBV10-3; d_gene: NA; CDR3aa: CAISDRVTDTQYF; CDR3nt: TGTGCCATCAGTGACAGGGTCACAGATACGCAGTATTTT
j_gene: TRBJ1-2; abundance: NA; v_gene: TRBV5-4; d_gene: TRBD1; CDR3aa: CASSLRDRPNYGYTF; CDR3nt: TGTGCCAGCAGCCTCCGGGACAGGCCAAACTATGGCTACACCTTC
j_gene: TRBJ2-5; abundance: NA; v_gene: TRBV18; d_gene: NA; CDR3aa: CASSPFKRSYQETQYF; CDR3nt: TGTGCCAGCTCCCCTTTCAAGCGATCGTACCAAGAGACCCAGTACTTC
j_gene: TRBJ1-5; abundance: NA; v_gene: TRBV6-1; d_gene: NA; CDR3aa: CASSGTLRTVLGQPQHF; CDR3nt: TGTGCCAGCAGTGGGACACTCCGGACAGTTTTGGGTCAGCCCCAGCATTTT
j_gene: TRBJ1-3; abundance: NA; v_gene: TRBV5-4; d_gene: NA; CDR3aa: CASSLAGGVSGNTIYF; CDR3nt: TGTGCCAGCAGCTTGGCCGGAGGGGTTTCTGGAAACACCATATATTTT
j_gene: TRBJ1-2; abundance: once; v_gene: TRBV6-1; d_gene: TRBD1; CDR3aa: CASLPGQANYGYTF; CDR3nt: TGTGCCAGCCTCCCGGGACAGGCTAACTATGGCTACACCTTC
j_gene: TRBJ1-4; abundance: NA; v_gene: TRBV7-2; d_gene: TRBD1; CDR3aa: CASSSQGAQGEKLFF; CDR3nt: TGTGCCAGCAGCTCACAGGGGGCGCAGGGTGAAAAACTGTTTTTT
j_gene: TRBJ2-2; abundance: NA; v_gene: TRBV2; d_gene: NA; CDR3aa: CASSFIRRDGELFF; CDR3nt: TGTGCCAGCAGCTTCATACGCCGGGACGGGGAGCTGTTTTTT
j_gene: TRBJ2-3; abundance: NA; v_gene: TRBV10-3; d_gene: TRBD2; CDR3aa: CAIRTSGGARETDTQYF; CDR3nt: TGTGCCATCAGAACTAGCGGGGGGGCCAGAGAAACAGATACGCAGTATTTT
j_gene: TRBJ1-3; abundance: NA; v_gene: TRBV6-6; d_gene: TRBD1; CDR3aa: CASSYAGGRSGNTIYF; CDR3nt: TGTGCCAGCAGTTACGCAGGGGGTCGATCTGGAAACACCATATATTTT
j_gene: TRBJ2-7; abundance: NA; v_gene: TRBV5-1; d_gene: NA; CDR3aa: CASSPLGSPNYEQYF; CDR3nt: TGCGCCAGCAGTCCCCTTGGTAGCCCAAACTACGAGCAGTACTTC
j_gene: TRBJ2-2; abundance: NA; v_gene: TRBV6-5; d_gene: NA; CDR3aa: CASSYHEDTGELFF; CDR3nt: TGTGCCAGCAGTTACCATGAGGACACCGGGGAGCTGTTTTTT
j_gene: TRBJ1-1; abundance: few; v_gene: TRBV2; d_gene: TRBD1; CDR3aa: CASITGTVWGLNTEAFF; CDR3nt: TGTGCCAGCATCACCGGGACAGTTTGGGGATTGAACACTGAAGCTTTCTTT
j_gene: TRBJ1-5; abundance: NA; v_gene: TRBV2; d_gene: NA; CDR3aa: CASRHGPNYSNQPQHF; CDR3nt: TGTGCCAGCAGGCATGGCCCCAACTATAGCAATCAGCCCCAGCATTTT
j_gene: TRBJ2-7; abundance: NA; v_gene: TRBV7-9; d_gene: NA; CDR3aa: CASRDSYYEQYF; CDR3nt: TGTGCCAGCAGGGACAGCTACTACGAGCAGTACTTC
j_gene: TRBJ1-5; abundance: few; v_gene: TRBV5-6; d_gene: TRBD1; CDR3aa: CASSQGQYSNQPQHF; CDR3nt: TGTGCCAGCAGCCAGGGACAGTATAGCAATCAGCCCCAGCATTTT
j_gene: TRBJ1-1; abundance: once; v_gene: TRBV5-5; d_gene: NA; CDR3aa: CASSLLLSMNTEAFF; CDR3nt: TGTGCCAGCAGCTTATTACTATCTATGAACACTGAAGCTTTCTTT
j_gene: TRBJ2-5; abundance: NA; v_gene: TRBV11-2; d_gene: TRBD1; CDR3aa: CASSLMDRVKETQYF; CDR3nt: TGTGCCAGCAGCTTAATGGACAGGGTGAAAGAGACCCAGTACTTC
j_gene: TRBJ1-2; abundance: NA; v_gene: TRBV5-1; d_gene: TRBD1; CDR3aa: CASSSTLGQGAYGYTF; CDR3nt: TGCGCCAGCAGCTCGACCCTAGGACAGGGGGCATATGGCTACACCTTC
j_gene: TRBJ2-5; abundance: NA; v_gene: TRBV25-1; d_gene: TRBD2; CDR3aa: CASSGRGGETQYF; CDR3nt: TGTGCCAGCAGTGGGCGGGGGGGAGAGACCCAGTACTTC
j_gene: TRBJ1-1; abundance: NA; v_gene: TRBV5-4; d_gene: NA; CDR3aa: CASSLTGNTEAFF; CDR3nt: TGTGCCAGCAGCTTAACAGGTAACACTGAAGCTTTCTTT
j_gene: TRBJ1-2; abundance: NA; v_gene: TRBV6-1; d_gene: TRBD1; CDR3aa: CASSEALQGDGYTF; CDR3nt: TGTGCCAGCAGTGAAGCGCTTCAGGGGGATGGCTACACCTTC
j_gene: TRBJ1-1; abundance: NA; v_gene: TRBV18; d_gene: NA; CDR3aa: CASSPLSEMNTEAFF; CDR3nt: TGTGCCAGCTCACCATTGTCAGAAATGAACACTGAAGCTTTCTTT
j_gene: TRBJ1-1; abundance: few; v_gene: TRBV5-6; d_gene: NA; CDR3aa: CASSFPDRPEAFF; CDR3nt: TGTGCCAGCAGCTTCCCTGACAGGCCTGAAGCTTTCTTT
j_gene: TRBJ2-7; abundance: NA; v_gene: TRBV7-7; d_gene: NA; CDR3aa: CASSPDRTLSYEQYF; CDR3nt: TGTGCCAGCAGCCCCGACAGGACACTCTCCTACGAGCAGTACTTC
j_gene: TRBJ2-1; abundance: NA; v_gene: TRBV9; d_gene: NA; CDR3aa: CASSVTGGLSGEQFF; CDR3nt: TGTGCCAGCAGCGTGACCGGAGGACTAAGTGGGGAGCAGTTCTTC
j_gene: TRBJ2-1; abundance: few; v_gene: TRBV7-9; d_gene: NA; CDR3aa: CASSPRPYTNNEQFF; CDR3nt: TGTGCCAGCAGCCCTAGACCTTATACCAATAATGAGCAGTTCTTC
j_gene: TRBJ1-2; abundance: NA; v_gene: TRBV2; d_gene: NA; CDR3aa: CASRRGGTNYGYTF; CDR3nt: TGTGCCAGCAGGAGGGGGGGGACTAACTATGGCTACACCTTC
j_gene: TRBJ2-5; abundance: NA; v_gene: TRBV9; d_gene: TRBD2; CDR3aa: CASSVGTSGGGETQYF; CDR3nt: TGTGCCAGCAGCGTAGGGACTAGCGGGGGTGGAGAGACCCAGTACTTC
j_gene: TRBJ2-7; abundance: NA; v_gene: TRBV28; d_gene: TRBD1; CDR3aa: CASSSLTGAYEQYF; CDR3nt: TGTGCCAGCAGTTCCCTTACAGGGGCCTACGAGCAGTACTTC
j_gene: TRBJ1-6; abundance: NA; v_gene: TRBV6-5; d_gene: NA; CDR3aa: CASSFNSGVRGSPLHF; CDR3nt: TGTGCCAGCAGTTTCAACTCAGGAGTGCGGGGGTCACCCCTCCACTTT
j_gene: TRBJ2-2; abundance: NA; v_gene: TRBV7-9; d_gene: NA; CDR3aa: CASSAIAVGELFF; CDR3nt: TGTGCCAGCAGCGCGATAGCGGTCGGGGAGCTGTTTTTT
j_gene: TRBJ2-7; abundance: NA; v_gene: TRBV27; d_gene: NA; CDR3aa: CASSQLGGQSSYEQYF; CDR3nt: TGTGCCAGCAGCCAACTTGGAGGACAGAGCTCCTACGAGCAGTACTTC
j_gene: TRBJ1-1; abundance: NA; v_gene: TRBV2; d_gene: TRBD1; CDR3aa: CASSEGGTGGVLTFF; CDR3nt: TGTGCCAGCAGTGAGGGGGGGACAGGGGGCGTCTTGACTTTCTTT
j_gene: TRBJ2-5; abundance: NA; v_gene: TRBV5-6; d_gene: NA; CDR3aa: CASLAQGLKTQYF; CDR3nt: TGTGCCAGCCTCGCTCAGGGTTTGAAGACCCAGTACTTC
j_gene: TRBJ2-1; abundance: NA; v_gene: TRBV7-9; d_gene: TRBD2; CDR3aa: CASSDGTRFSEQFF; CDR3nt: TGTGCCAGCAGCGACGGGACTAGGTTCAGTGAGCAGTTCTTC
j_gene: TRBJ1-1; abundance: NA; v_gene: TRBV6-6; d_gene: NA; CDR3aa: CASSYGRTEAFF; CDR3nt: TGTGCCAGCAGTTACGGCAGGACTGAAGCTTTCTTT
j_gene: TRBJ1-2; abundance: NA; v_gene: TRBV7-9; d_gene: NA; CDR3aa: CASSSLGGINYGYTF; CDR3nt: TGTGCCAGCAGCTCCCTCGGCGGGATAAACTATGGCTACACCTTC